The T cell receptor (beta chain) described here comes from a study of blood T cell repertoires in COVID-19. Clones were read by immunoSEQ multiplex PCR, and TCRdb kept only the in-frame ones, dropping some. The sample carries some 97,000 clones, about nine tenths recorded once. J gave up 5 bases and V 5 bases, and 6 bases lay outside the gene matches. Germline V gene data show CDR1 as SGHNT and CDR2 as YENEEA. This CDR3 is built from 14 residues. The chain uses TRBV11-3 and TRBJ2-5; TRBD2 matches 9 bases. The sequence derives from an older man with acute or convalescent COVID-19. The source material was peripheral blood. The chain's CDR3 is CASSPGTSMETQYF. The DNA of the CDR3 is TGTGCCAGCAGCCCGGGGACTAGCATGGAGACCCAGTACTTC.